This TCR beta chain was captured in a study of T cell repertoires in cytomegalovirus infection. In the study overall: From public TCR beta signatures came an indication of both CMV infection and matching HLA type.

Worth noting for this clonotype: The antigen is unknown.

Trimming removed 3 bases at V and 0 bases at J, with 6 bases between. Germline V gene sequence: CDR1 DFQATT, CDR2 SNEGSKA (reference sequence). The CDR3 loop spans 13 amino acids. Regarding the study as a whole: The ex vivo response showed dominance by HLA-C-restricted CMV-specific TCR beta clonotypes. Public TCR beta family frequency separated CMV-and-HLA carriers, including in an independent cohort.

MiXCR, run by TCRdb on the reads, gives a single entry per CDR3 protein. The table shows about 220,000 distinct CDR3 sequences, with around 35% occurring only once. V usage is TRBV20-1 and J usage is TRBJ2-1; D gene uncertain. Specimen: CD8+ T cells from cultured PBMCs, collected from culture after CMV antigen stimulation. The clonotype originates from a human donor in good health (CMV status not recorded). Some clones in this sample may be carry-over from other donors' samples. The CDR3 protein is CSASGFSYNEQFF. Here the CDR3 DNA reads TGCAGTGCTAGCGGATTCTCCTACAATGAGCAGTTCTTC.